A selection of T cell receptor beta chains follows, all from one sample in a study of chemoradiotherapy in HPV16-positive cancers. Here immunoSEQ multiplex PCR was the method, and the copy in TCRdb shows in-frame clones only, minus some. The sample gives roughly 16,000 clones, more than 85% of which show up once; around an eighth is in the top ten. This specimen consisted of blood, obtained from a patient who underwent chemoradiotherapy. These TCRs come from a human donor with HPV-associated anogenital cancer. CDR3s leave out the opening cysteine and the closing phenylalanine or tryptophan. A D gene is named only where the DNA matches it firmly.

d_call,v_call,j_call,cdr3_aa
.,TRBV2,TRBJ2-5,ATSRGQETQY
.,TRBV27,TRBJ1-1,ASSLSAGYTEAF
.,TRBV5-4,TRBJ1-1,ASSFTNRLEAF
.,TRBV9,TRBJ2-2,ASSPQSAGNTGELF
.,TRBV5-6,TRBJ2-7,ASSLDRRPANEQY
.,TRBV30,TRBJ1-1,AWSVGGDTEAF
.,TRBV5-4,.,ASSLGYEQY
.,TRBV21-1,TRBJ1-5,ASSKDARTYQPQH
.,TRBV5-1,TRBJ2-7,ASSLESGWEQY
.,TRBV7-2,TRBJ1-2,ASSSPGAGATFGYT
TRBD1,TRBV5-1,TRBJ2-4,ASSLEGQGKNIQY
TRBD1,TRBV15,TRBJ1-5,ATREVTGEKQPQH
.,TRBV12-5,TRBJ1-1,ASGLNSNTEAF
.,TRBV11-3,TRBJ1-6,ASSLERNSPLH
.,TRBV5-1,TRBJ1-2,ASSLGGYGYT
.,TRBV14,TRBJ2-5,ASSQDPGVETQY
.,TRBV19,TRBJ2-2,ASLGSNAGELF
.,TRBV30,TRBJ1-1,AWSPPDRTNTEAF
.,TRBV5-1,TRBJ1-2,ASSLVGDSNYGYT
TRBD2,TRBV9,TRBJ2-5,ASSEGRTAGVRETQY
.,TRBV5-6,TRBJ2-5,ASSSRETQY
.,TRBV5-1,TRBJ2-5,ASSRDFTGEETQY
.,TRBV5-1,TRBJ2-7,ASSLIKESSVLYEQY
.,TRBV18,TRBJ2-5,ASSPLGPRETQY
.,TRBV6-1,TRBJ1-2,ASSDGGDRYGYT
TRBD2,TRBV5-1,TRBJ2-2,ASSFRGTSGGATGELF
.,TRBV30,TRBJ1-4,AWNREFSEKLF
.,TRBV11-2,TRBJ2-1,ASSAMGRDEQF
.,TRBV7-2,TRBJ2-2,ASSLDPRTSLTSGELF
.,TRBV30,TRBJ1-2,AWTRGAVYGYT
TRBD1,TRBV7-8,TRBJ1-2,ASSLSEGAWSYGYT
.,TRBV5-1,TRBJ2-3,ASSLRGSSTDTQY
.,TRBV14,TRBJ1-6,ASSPFSNSPLH
.,TRBV12-5,TRBJ1-3,ASGLVLTVSGNTIY
.,TRBV6-5,TRBJ2-2,ASSGGTVNTGELF
.,TRBV7-9,TRBJ1-2,ASSPSGESYGYT
.,TRBV6-5,TRBJ1-1,ASSYSWDTSGAAF
TRBD2,TRBV15,TRBJ2-1,ATSRVSTGGNEQF
.,TRBV2,TRBJ1-2,ASSGSFYGYT
.,TRBV6-4,TRBJ2-2,ASSVGSSPGELF
TRBD2,TRBV4-1,TRBJ2-5,ASSHPGLAGGATQETQY